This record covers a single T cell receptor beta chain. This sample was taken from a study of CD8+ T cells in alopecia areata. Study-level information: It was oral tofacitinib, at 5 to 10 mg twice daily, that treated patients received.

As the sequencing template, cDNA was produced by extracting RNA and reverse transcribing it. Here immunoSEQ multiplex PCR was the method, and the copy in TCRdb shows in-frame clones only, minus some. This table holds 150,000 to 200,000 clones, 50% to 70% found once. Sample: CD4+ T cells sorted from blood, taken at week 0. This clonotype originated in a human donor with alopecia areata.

The CDR3 loop reads CASSGGYSTASYEQYF. The CDR3, as DNA: TGTGCCAGCAGCGGTGGGTATTCTACAGCATCCTACGAGCAGTACTTC. The chain joins TRBV2 to TRBJ2-7; D remains unclear. CDR1 and CDR2 (germline): SNHLY, FYNNEI. Trimming pared 6 bases from V and 1 base from J, leaving 19 bases between. The CDR3 is 16 amino acids.